A selection of T cell receptor beta chains follows, all from one sample in a study of cytomegalovirus exposure and HLA in healthy donors. Clones were sequenced by immunoSEQ multiplex PCR, and TCRdb holds only the in-frame ones, with some missing. This table has 150,000 to 200,000 clones, around 80% appearing once. Sequences were obtained from PBMCs. The source of these receptors is a woman aged 40 to 50 in good health and CMV-seronegative. The CDR3 runs from the conserved cysteine through the conserved F or W. Fields, in order: D gene, V gene, CDR3 length, clone size, J gene, CDR3 protein, CDR3 DNA. A D gene is named only where the DNA matches it firmly. Only part of the rows carry a size: once, few, many, or a class if the clone is expanded.

d_call: .
v_call: TRBV15
cdr3_length: 15
clone_size: .
j_call: TRBJ1-5
cdr3_aa: CATSRDFRSNQPQHF
cdr3_nt: TGTGCCACCAGCAGAGATTTTCGGAGCAATCAGCCCCAGCATTTT

d_call: .
v_call: TRBV18
cdr3_length: 13
clone_size: few
j_call: TRBJ1-1
cdr3_aa: CASSPTGQGEAFF
cdr3_nt: TGTGCCAGCTCCCCTACAGGGCAGGGTGAAGCTTTCTTT

d_call: TRBD1
v_call: TRBV19
cdr3_length: 14
clone_size: .
j_call: TRBJ1-6
cdr3_aa: CASSMGTGVSPLHF
cdr3_nt: TGTGCCAGTAGTATGGGGACAGGGGTTTCACCCCTCCACTTT

d_call: TRBD1
v_call: TRBV10-3
cdr3_length: 15
clone_size: .
j_call: TRBJ2-1
cdr3_aa: CAISGQGIGGNEQFF
cdr3_nt: TGTGCCATCAGTGGACAGGGGATCGGTGGCAATGAGCAGTTCTTC

d_call: TRBD2
v_call: TRBV29-1
cdr3_length: 13
clone_size: .
j_call: TRBJ2-1
cdr3_aa: CSVGTSGVNEQFF
cdr3_nt: TGCAGCGTTGGGACTAGCGGGGTCAATGAGCAGTTCTTC

d_call: TRBD2
v_call: TRBV4-2
cdr3_length: 17
clone_size: .
j_call: TRBJ2-2
cdr3_aa: CASSRGLAGPYTGELFF
cdr3_nt: TGTGCCAGCAGCCGCGGACTAGCGGGACCCTACACCGGGGAGCTGTTTTTT

d_call: .
v_call: TRBV5-4
cdr3_length: 15
clone_size: .
j_call: TRBJ2-5
cdr3_aa: CASSLLTGPQETQYF
cdr3_nt: TGTGCCAGCAGCTTGCTGACAGGACCCCAAGAGACCCAGTACTTC

d_call: TRBD2
v_call: TRBV29-1
cdr3_length: 17
clone_size: .
j_call: TRBJ2-1
cdr3_aa: CSVDGASGRSSYNEQFF
cdr3_nt: TGCAGCGTTGATGGAGCTAGCGGGAGGAGCTCCTACAATGAGCAGTTCTTC

d_call: .
v_call: TRBV5-4
cdr3_length: 13
clone_size: .
j_call: TRBJ2-1
cdr3_aa: CASTRPGRNEQFF
cdr3_nt: TGTGCCAGCACCCGACCGGGTAGGAATGAGCAGTTCTTC

d_call: .
v_call: TRBV19
cdr3_length: 13
clone_size: .
j_call: TRBJ1-5
cdr3_aa: CASTRGENQPQHF
cdr3_nt: TGTGCCAGTACCCGGGGAGAAAATCAGCCCCAGCATTTT

d_call: TRBD2
v_call: TRBV4-1
cdr3_length: 16
clone_size: .
j_call: TRBJ2-1
cdr3_aa: CASSQGALREYDEQFF
cdr3_nt: TGCGCCAGCAGCCAAGGGGCCTTGCGGGAGTATGATGAGCAGTTCTTC

d_call: TRBD1
v_call: TRBV29-1
cdr3_length: 14
clone_size: .
j_call: TRBJ2-7
cdr3_aa: CSAGQGSYGVEQYF
cdr3_nt: TGCAGCGCGGGACAGGGAAGTTATGGTGTGGAGCAGTACTTC

d_call: .
v_call: TRBV15
cdr3_length: 13
clone_size: .
j_call: TRBJ1-1
cdr3_aa: CASTDRPNTEAFF
cdr3_nt: TGTGCCAGCACGGACAGACCGAACACTGAAGCTTTCTTT

d_call: .
v_call: TRBV27
cdr3_length: 16
clone_size: .
j_call: TRBJ1-1
cdr3_aa: CASSYLGGADAVAAFF
cdr3_nt: TGTGCCAGCAGTTATCTAGGGGGGGCGGACGCTGTAGCAGCTTTCTTT

d_call: .
v_call: TRBV18
cdr3_length: 15
clone_size: .
j_call: TRBJ1-1
cdr3_aa: CASSEQPRGNTEAFF
cdr3_nt: TGTGCCAGCTCAGAACAACCGCGGGGGAACACTGAAGCTTTCTTT

d_call: .
v_call: TRBV5-8
cdr3_length: 15
clone_size: .
j_call: TRBJ1-5
cdr3_aa: CASSSGLNSNQPQHF
cdr3_nt: TGTGCCAGCAGCTCGGGACTTAATAGCAATCAGCCCCAGCATTTT

d_call: .
v_call: TRBV5-5
cdr3_length: 15
clone_size: .
j_call: TRBJ1-2
cdr3_aa: CASSLATVSNYGYTF
cdr3_nt: TGTGCCAGCAGCTTGGCGACAGTTTCTAACTATGGCTACACCTTC

d_call: TRBD1
v_call: TRBV6-5
cdr3_length: 14
clone_size: .
j_call: TRBJ1-5
cdr3_aa: CASRRDRSGQPQHF
cdr3_nt: TGTGCCAGCAGGAGGGACAGGTCTGGTCAGCCCCAGCATTTT

d_call: TRBD1
v_call: TRBV11-1
cdr3_length: 15
clone_size: .
j_call: TRBJ1-2
cdr3_aa: CASSQVPQGVYGYTF
cdr3_nt: TGTGCCAGCAGCCAGGTCCCACAGGGGGTCTATGGCTACACCTTC

d_call: .
v_call: TRBV18
cdr3_length: 11
clone_size: .
j_call: TRBJ2-5
cdr3_aa: CASSPGETQYF
cdr3_nt: TGTGCCAGCTCGCCGGGTGAGACCCAGTACTTC

d_call: .
v_call: TRBV9
cdr3_length: 13
clone_size: once
j_call: TRBJ1-2
cdr3_aa: CASSVNPEGGYTF
cdr3_nt: TGTGCCAGCAGCGTAAATCCGGAGGGAGGCTACACCTTC

d_call: .
v_call: TRBV7-9
cdr3_length: 15
clone_size: .
j_call: TRBJ2-3
cdr3_aa: CASSLSPGNTDTQYF
cdr3_nt: TGTGCCAGCAGCTTAAGCCCAGGGAATACAGATACGCAGTATTTT

d_call: .
v_call: TRBV4-3
cdr3_length: 16
clone_size: .
j_call: TRBJ2-3
cdr3_aa: CASSHRVGLSTDTQYF
cdr3_nt: TGCGCCAGCAGCCATCGAGTGGGACTTAGCACAGATACGCAGTATTTT

d_call: .
v_call: TRBV19
cdr3_length: 14
clone_size: .
j_call: TRBJ1-5
cdr3_aa: CASSIAHSNQPQHF
cdr3_nt: TGTGCCAGTAGTATAGCCCATAGCAATCAGCCCCAGCATTTT

d_call: .
v_call: TRBV6-6
cdr3_length: 16
clone_size: .
j_call: TRBJ2-1
cdr3_aa: CASRGGWRDPFNEQFF
cdr3_nt: TGTGCCAGCAGGGGGGGTTGGCGGGACCCCTTCAATGAGCAGTTCTTC

d_call: TRBD1
v_call: TRBV7-2
cdr3_length: 15
clone_size: .
j_call: TRBJ1-5
cdr3_aa: CASSLAARGEQPQHF
cdr3_nt: TGTGCCAGCAGCTTAGCCGCCAGGGGGGAACAGCCCCAGCATTTT

d_call: .
v_call: TRBV15
cdr3_length: 14
clone_size: .
j_call: TRBJ1-1
cdr3_aa: CATSRLGRNTEAFF
cdr3_nt: TGTGCCACCAGCAGGCTTGGCAGGAACACTGAAGCTTTCTTT

d_call: TRBD2
v_call: TRBV11-2
cdr3_length: 16
clone_size: .
j_call: TRBJ2-2
cdr3_aa: CASSLTSGFFAGELFF
cdr3_nt: TGTGCCAGCAGCTTAACTAGCGGGTTCTTTGCCGGGGAGCTGTTTTTT

d_call: TRBD1
v_call: TRBV15
cdr3_length: 19
clone_size: .
j_call: TRBJ2-2
cdr3_aa: CATSRGAGQGVSYTGELFF
cdr3_nt: TGTGCCACCAGCAGAGGGGCGGGACAGGGGGTATCCTACACCGGGGAGCTGTTTTTT

d_call: TRBD2
v_call: TRBV28
cdr3_length: 16
clone_size: few
j_call: TRBJ2-1
cdr3_aa: CASSSTTSGRLNEQFF
cdr3_nt: TGTGCCAGCAGCTCCACGACTAGCGGGAGGCTCAATGAGCAGTTCTTC

d_call: .
v_call: TRBV29-1
cdr3_length: 12
clone_size: .
j_call: TRBJ2-7
cdr3_aa: CSVSDSSYEQYF
cdr3_nt: TGCAGCGTCTCGGACAGCTCCTACGAGCAGTACTTC

d_call: .
v_call: TRBV29-1
cdr3_length: 13
clone_size: .
j_call: TRBJ2-6
cdr3_aa: CSVTGSGANVLTF
cdr3_nt: TGCAGCGTTACAGGTTCAGGGGCCAACGTCCTGACTTTC

d_call: .
v_call: TRBV5-3
cdr3_length: 17
clone_size: .
j_call: TRBJ1-1
cdr3_aa: CARSHSTGGAGDTEAFF
cdr3_nt: TGTGCCAGAAGCCACTCGACAGGTGGCGCGGGTGACACTGAAGCTTTCTTT

d_call: .
v_call: TRBV13
cdr3_length: 15
clone_size: .
j_call: TRBJ1-2
cdr3_aa: CASSLNPGPNYGYTF
cdr3_nt: TGTGCCAGCAGCTTAAATCCAGGGCCTAACTATGGCTACACCTTC

d_call: .
v_call: TRBV10-3
cdr3_length: 14
clone_size: .
j_call: TRBJ2-1
cdr3_aa: CAISAVQRGNEQFF
cdr3_nt: TGTGCCATCAGCGCGGTCCAGAGGGGGAATGAGCAGTTCTTC

d_call: TRBD1
v_call: TRBV11-1
cdr3_length: 15
clone_size: .
j_call: TRBJ1-1
cdr3_aa: CASSLGGTARSEAFF
cdr3_nt: TGTGCCAGCAGCTTAGGAGGGACAGCTCGGTCTGAAGCTTTCTTT

d_call: .
v_call: TRBV12-5
cdr3_length: 16
clone_size: .
j_call: TRBJ2-1
cdr3_aa: CASGLVVWSSYNEQFF
cdr3_nt: TGTGCTAGTGGTTTGGTGGTCTGGAGCTCCTACAATGAGCAGTTCTTC

d_call: TRBD2
v_call: TRBV4-2
cdr3_length: 16
clone_size: .
j_call: TRBJ2-1
cdr3_aa: CASSQDSLAVYNEQFF
cdr3_nt: TGTGCCAGCAGCCAAGATTCACTAGCGGTTTACAATGAGCAGTTCTTC

d_call: TRBD1
v_call: TRBV27
cdr3_length: 15
clone_size: few
j_call: TRBJ1-2
cdr3_aa: CASSLSAGGHYGYTF
cdr3_nt: TGTGCCAGCAGTTTATCCGCAGGGGGACACTATGGCTACACCTTC

d_call: TRBD1
v_call: TRBV5-4
cdr3_length: 14
clone_size: once
j_call: TRBJ2-3
cdr3_aa: CASSIDRVTDTQYF
cdr3_nt: TGTGCCAGCAGCATCGACAGGGTCACAGATACGCAGTATTTT

d_call: TRBD2
v_call: TRBV2
cdr3_length: 14
clone_size: .
j_call: TRBJ2-1
cdr3_aa: CASGLAGGNNEQFF
cdr3_nt: TGTGCCAGCGGTTTAGCGGGAGGGAACAATGAGCAGTTCTTC

d_call: .
v_call: TRBV15
cdr3_length: 14
clone_size: .
j_call: TRBJ1-5
cdr3_aa: CATSGRQSLEPQHF
cdr3_nt: TGTGCCACCAGCGGTAGACAGTCTCTGGAGCCCCAGCATTTT

d_call: TRBD1
v_call: TRBV13
cdr3_length: 14
clone_size: .
j_call: TRBJ2-5
cdr3_aa: CASSSRTGVETQYF
cdr3_nt: TGTGCCAGCAGCTCTCGAACAGGGGTAGAGACCCAGTACTTC

d_call: .
v_call: TRBV5-5
cdr3_length: 15
clone_size: .
j_call: TRBJ2-1
cdr3_aa: CASSFAGSSYNEQFF
cdr3_nt: TGTGCCAGCAGCTTCGCGGGAAGCTCCTACAATGAGCAGTTCTTC

d_call: .
v_call: TRBV7-3
cdr3_length: 13
clone_size: .
j_call: TRBJ1-1
cdr3_aa: CASSREPNTEAFF
cdr3_nt: TGTGCCAGCAGCCGTGAGCCAAACACTGAAGCTTTCTTT

d_call: .
v_call: TRBV5-1
cdr3_length: 15
clone_size: .
j_call: TRBJ2-5
cdr3_aa: CASSYGTPQLETQYF
cdr3_nt: TGCGCCAGCAGCTACGGGACTCCCCAACTGGAGACCCAGTACTTC

d_call: .
v_call: TRBV7-7
cdr3_length: 14
clone_size: .
j_call: TRBJ2-5
cdr3_aa: CASSLATGQETQYF
cdr3_nt: TGTGCTAGCAGCTTAGCTACAGGACAAGAGACCCAGTACTTC

d_call: TRBD1
v_call: TRBV7-8
cdr3_length: 19
clone_size: once
j_call: TRBJ1-2
cdr3_aa: CASSLVYPDRGRLAYGYTF
cdr3_nt: TGTGCCAGCAGCTTAGTATACCCGGACAGGGGGCGCTTGGCCTATGGCTACACCTTC

d_call: .
v_call: TRBV5-4
cdr3_length: 15
clone_size: .
j_call: TRBJ2-3
cdr3_aa: CASKGGGGGTDTQYF
cdr3_nt: TGTGCCAGCAAGGGTGGGGGCGGCGGCACAGATACGCAGTATTTT

d_call: TRBD2
v_call: TRBV29-1
cdr3_length: 16
clone_size: .
j_call: TRBJ2-1
cdr3_aa: CSVEDFPGLAGNEQFF
cdr3_nt: TGCAGCGTTGAAGATTTTCCAGGACTAGCGGGAAATGAGCAGTTCTTC

d_call: .
v_call: TRBV5-6
cdr3_length: 12
clone_size: .
j_call: TRBJ2-5
cdr3_aa: CAGGQYQETQYF
cdr3_nt: TGTGCCGGCGGGCAGTACCAAGAGACCCAGTACTTC